Presented here are 26 T cell receptor beta chains from one specimen sequenced in a study of blood T cell repertoires in COVID-19. The assay was immunoSEQ multiplex PCR, and TCRdb's table has in-frame clones only and misses some. The sample shows about 83,000 clones, around 86% of them seen only once. Sequencing was performed on peripheral blood. The source is a man older than 75 with active or convalescent COVID-19.

The J gene is TRBJ1-5, the V gene TRBV5-1, with no clear D. The V end lost 0 bases, the J end lost 10 bases, and 11 bases lay between the germline ends. This CDR3 comprises 13 residues. Germline V CDR1 and CDR2: SGHRS, YFSETQ. This CDR3 is CASSLGANSPQHF. The CDR3 nucleotides read TGCGCCAGCAGCTTGGGGGCCAACAGCCCCCAGCATTTT.

This chain connects TRBV4-1 to TRBJ2-1, with 9 positions matching TRBD2. J lost 8 bases, V lost 3 bases, and 11 bases had no gene match. The CDR3 loop spans 16 amino acids. Germline V gives CDR1 MGHRA, CDR2 YSYEKL. DNA for the CDR3: TGCGCCAGCAGCCAGGGTTTTAGCGGGAGTAGTGATGAGCAGTTCTTC. Translating gives CASSQGFSGSSDEQFF.

The rearrangement uses TRBV29-1 and TRBJ2-1, with 7 bases matching TRBD2. The V and J ends lost 5 bases and 8 bases, in that order; junction bases with no gene match: 27. This CDR3 has 19 amino acids. Germline values: CDR1 SQVTM, CDR2 ANQGSEA. CDR3 residues: CSVIPGPVGTGGGTYEQFF. CDR3 DNA sequence: TGCAGCGTTATCCCCGGTCCGGTAGGCACAGGCGGGGGAACGTATGAGCAGTTCTTC.

The chain has TRBV6-5 and TRBJ1-6; no reliable D call. The germline V gene encodes CDR1 MNHEY and CDR2 SVGAGI. V was pared by 3 bases and J by 8 bases, with 14 bases between. This CDR3 is built from 15 residues. The CDR3 reads CASSYQSQIHSPLHF. CDR3 nucleotide sequence: TGTGCCAGCAGTTATCAAAGTCAGATCCATTCACCCCTCCACTTT.

The CDR3 is CASSPGQGESPLHF. The DNA of the CDR3 is TGTGCCAGCTCGCCGGGACAGGGCGAATCACCCCTCCACTTT. This rearrangement joins TRBV18 to TRBJ1-6; TRBD1 matches 9 bases. CDR1 KGHSH and CDR2 LQKENI come from the germline V gene. The CDR3 is 14 residues long. V shed 6 bases and J 10 bases; nucleotides not matched to a gene: 7.

This clone has only one observation. This chain connects TRBV5-6 to TRBJ1-2, with D tentatively TRBD1 (6 bases). Trimming shortened V by 4 bases and J by 13 bases, and 17 bases separated the two germline ends. CDR1 and CDR2 (germline): SGHDT, YYEEEE. The CDR3 runs 12 residues. CDR3 sequence reads: CASSPPRGAVTF. CDR3 in DNA: TGTGCCAGCAGCCCCCCACGGGGGGCGGTCACCTTC.

The rearrangement joins TRBV6-4 to TRBJ2-7; TRBD1 agrees at 8 bases. The CDR3 contains 18 residues. The ends lost 1 base at V and 0 bases at J; junction bases unmatched: 11. CDR1 and CDR2 (germline): MRHNA, SNTAGT. The CDR3: CASSDLDQGAICSYEQYV. The CDR3 nucleotides are TGTGCCAGCAGTGACTTGGATCAGGGGGCTATCTGCTCCTACGAGCAGTACGTC.

The chain has TRBV2 and TRBJ1-6; no clear D. The CDR3 extends over 12 amino acids. Germline V lookup: CDR1 SNHLY, CDR2 FYNNEI. The V gene lost 7 bases and the J gene lost 6 bases, with 7 bases spanning the gap. The CDR3 DNA sequence: TGTGCCAGCACCTCGGTTAATTCACCCCTCCACTTT. It yields the protein CASTSVNSPLHF.

The rearrangement joins TRBV6-6 to TRBJ1-6; the match to TRBD1 covers 8 bases. Per germline, CDR1 MNHNY and CDR2 SVGAGI (reference sequence). This CDR3 is 18 amino acids long. The junction had 16 bases not matched to a gene; V was cut back by 5 bases and J by 7 bases. The CDR3 coding sequence is TGTGCCAGCAGTCTACCGGGACAGGCGAACTATAAGAATTCACCCCTCCACTTT. Translated, it gives CASSLPGQANYKNSPLHF.

The genes are TRBV6-5 and TRBJ1-5; D not certain. Germline V gene data show CDR1 as MNHEY and CDR2 as SVGAGI. V gave up 6 bases and J gave up 5 bases, with 5 bases separating them. CDR3 length: 11 amino acids. The CDR3 region has the DNA TGTGCCAGCAGGGCCCATCAGCCCCAGCATTTT. It is translated as CASRAHQPQHF.

V usage is TRBV2 and J usage is TRBJ1-1; D not certain. V shed 8 bases and J shed 4 bases, with 14 bases lying between them. Germline V lookup: CDR1 SNHLY, CDR2 FYNNEI. The CDR3 loop spans 13 amino acids. Here the CDR3 reads CASAGVIGTEAFF. For the CDR3, the DNA is TGTGCCAGCGCCGGGGTAATCGGCACTGAAGCTTTCTTT.

The chain has TRBV5-1 and TRBJ1-6; D not certain. The V end lost 2 bases, the J end lost 7 bases, and 4 bases lay between the germline ends. The CDR3 has 12 amino acids. Germline V gene lookup returns CDR1 SGHRS and CDR2 YFSETQ. The CDR3 bases are TGCGCCAGCAGCTTTGAGAATTCACCCCTCCACTTT. It specifies CASSFENSPLHF.

The chain is built from TRBV12-3 or TRBV12-4 and TRBJ1-1; D is unclear. The length of the CDR3 is 13 residues. Trimming cost V 3 bases and J 1 base, with 6 bases left between them. CDR3 nucleotides: TGTGCCAGCAGTTTTGCGAGGAACACTGAAGCTTTCTTT. Amino acid sequence: CASSFARNTEAFF.

The rearrangement links TRBV5-1 to TRBJ2-5, with a tentative D call TRBD2 (6 bases). CDR1 SGHRS and CDR2 YFSETQ come from the germline V gene. Trimming left V 4 bases short and J 5 bases short, with 24 bases between. The CDR3 totals 17 residues. CDR3 loop: CASSPASRRAEGETQYF. Written as DNA, the CDR3 is TGCGCCAGCAGCCCCGCGTCGAGGAGGGCTGAAGGGGAGACCCAGTACTTC.

The gene calls are TRBV2 and TRBJ1-5; 7 nucleotides line up with TRBD1. Germline V gives CDR1 SNHLY, CDR2 FYNNEI. J gave up 5 bases and V 5 bases, and 9 bases lay outside the gene matches. The CDR3 has 15 residues. The CDR3 spells CASSFTRGWDQPQHF. The CDR3 DNA reads as TGTGCCAGCAGTTTTACCAGGGGGTGGGATCAGCCCCAGCATTTT.

The rearrangement links TRBV3-1 (or the pseudogene TRBV3-2) to TRBJ1-2, with 7 bases matching TRBD1. The ends lost 4 bases at V and 4 bases at J; junction bases unmatched: 9. Germline values: CDR1 LGHDT, CDR2 YNNKEL (reference sequence). CDR3 size: 15 residues. This CDR3 reads CASSPLDRDAYGYTF. The DNA of the CDR3 is TGTGCCAGCAGCCCCCTTGACAGGGATGCCTATGGCTACACCTTC.

This clone has only a few counts. The chain links TRBV19 to TRBJ1-1, with D tentatively TRBD1 (6 bases). Trimming removed 5 bases from V and 6 bases from J, with 19 bases in between. Germline V gives CDR1 LNHDA, CDR2 SQIVND (reference sequence). The CDR3 is 15 amino acids. The CDR3 reads CASSPSGQLKAEAFF. The CDR3 nucleotides are TGTGCCAGTAGTCCAAGCGGACAGTTGAAGGCTGAAGCTTTCTTT.

The chain has TRBV28 and TRBJ1-1, with D hard to call. V lost 7 bases, J lost 4 bases, and 13 bases lay in between. Per the germline V gene, CDR1 is MDHEN and CDR2 is SYDVKM. The CDR3 spans 13 residues. The CDR3: CASTTRAGTEAFF. In DNA, the CDR3 is TGTGCCAGCACCACAAGGGCGGGCACTGAAGCTTTCTTT.

The rearrangement uses TRBV5-8 and TRBJ1-6; 10 positions agree with TRBD1. V gave up 4 bases and J gave up 4 bases; unmatched junction bases: 5. Germline V lookup: CDR1 SGHTS, CDR2 YDEGEE. This CDR3 region has 16 residues. CDR3 residues: CASSPRTGGYNSPLHF. The CDR3 DNA follows: TGTGCCAGCAGCCCTAGGACAGGGGGATATAATTCACCCCTCCACTTT. The entire variable domain, with the rest obtained from reference TRBV5-8 and TRBJ1-6, is as follows: EAGVTQSPTHLIKTRGQQATLRCSPISGHTSVYWYQQALGLGLQFLLWYDEGEERNRGNFPPRFSGRQFPNYSSELNVNALELEDSALYLCASSPRTGGYNSPLHFGNGTRLTVT.

The chain links TRBV6-5 to TRBJ1-6; 8 nucleotides match TRBD1. The germline V gene encodes CDR1 MNHEY and CDR2 SVGAGI. This CDR3 is built from 15 residues. V shed 7 bases and J 9 bases; nucleotides not matched to a gene: 11. In DNA, the CDR3 is TGTGCCAGCACCCCAGCGTCAGGGGGCAGTTCACCCCTCCACTTT. Protein product: CASTPASGGSSPLHF.

V and J are TRBV7-6 and TRBJ1-4; a possible D gene is TRBD1 (6 bases). Germline V gene data show CDR1 as SGHVS and CDR2 as FNYEAQ. This CDR3 is built from 15 residues. V lost 5 bases and J 0 bases, leaving 10 bases between the germline ends. The DNA for the CDR3 is TGTGCCAGCAGCCGGGGGGGGCCAACTAATGAAAAACTGTTTTTT. It is translated as CASSRGGPTNEKLFF. Full variable domain (remainder filled in from reference TRBV7-6 and TRBJ1-4): GAGVSQSPRYKVTKRGQDVALRCDPISGHVSLYWYRQALGQGPEFLTYFNYEAQQDKSGLPNDRFSAERPEGSISTLTIQRTEQRDSAMYRCASSRGGPTNEKLFFGSGTQLSVL.

The chain joins TRBV27 to TRBJ2-2; the D gene is possibly TRBD2 (6 bases). The germline V gene has CDR1 MNHEY and CDR2 SMNVEV (reference sequence). Trimming removed 1 base from V and 6 bases from J, with 6 bases in between. The CDR3 totals 13 residues. The CDR3 loop reads CASSLWGAGELFF. As DNA, the CDR3 is TGTGCCAGCAGTTTATGGGGGGCCGGGGAGCTGTTTTTT.

The J gene is TRBJ2-3, the V gene TRBV5-1; D not certain. V lost 1 base to trimming and J lost 4 bases, with 10 bases between them. Germline V gives CDR1 SGHRS, CDR2 YFSETQ. The CDR3 sequence is 14 residues long. CDR3 DNA sequence: TGCGCCAGCAGCTTGATTGTTGGGCCAGATACGCAGTATTTT. Protein: CASSLIVGPDTQYF. Variable domain in full (rest from reference TRBV5-1 and TRBJ2-3): KAGVTQTPRYLIKTRGQQVTLSCSPISGHRSVSWYQQTPGQGLQFLFEYFSETQRNKGNFPGRFSGRQFSNSRSEMNVSTLELGDSALYLCASSLIVGPDTQYFGPGTRLTVL.

Only one count was recorded for this clone. The chain carries TRBV2 and TRBJ2-3; 13 bases match TRBD2. The CDR3 is made up of 18 amino acids. The V and J ends lost 5 bases and 0 bases, in that order; junction bases with no gene match: 8. Per germline, CDR1 SNHLY and CDR2 FYNNEI. CDR3 region: CASSKRPGLAGSTDTQYF. CDR3 DNA: TGTGCCAGCAGTAAACGCCCGGGACTAGCGGGGAGCACAGATACGCAGTATTTT.

J is TRBJ2-5 and V is TRBV7-2; maybe TRBD1 (6 bases). CDR1 is SGHTA, CDR2 FQGNSA, per germline. The CDR3 is made up of 15 amino acids. V lost 5 bases, J lost 1 base, and 14 bases lay in between. The CDR3 loop is CASSPQTGIQETQYF. The CDR3 nucleotides read TGTGCCAGCAGCCCCCAGACAGGCATCCAAGAGACCCAGTACTTC.

The chain links TRBV5-6 to TRBJ2-1; 7 bases fit TRBD1. Trimming at V came to 4 bases and at J to 4 bases, leaving 5 bases not matched to a gene. The CDR3 sequence is 14 residues long. Germline assignment: CDR1 SGHDT and CDR2 YYEEEE. The CDR3 bases are TGTGCCAGCAGCCCCGGGACAGCATACAATGAGCAGTTCTTC. Translating it yields CASSPGTAYNEQFF.